This T cell receptor (beta chain) appears in the sequencing data of a study of T-cell memory formation after mild COVID-19. Study as a whole: The study found TCR clusters largely donor specific. Study-wide results and caveats: Contracting clones, day 15 to 85, had balanced CD4/CD8, and later expanders favored CD4+. Of the contracting clones, CD4+ ones lay mainly in CM and EM, and CD8+ ones in EMRA. Day 37-peaking second-wave clones had unconfirmed SARS-CoV-2 specificity.

This CDR3 comprises 15 residues. V dropped 0 bases and J dropped 3; count of bases not matched to a gene: 2. Germline assignment: CDR1 SGHNT and CDR2 YYREEE (reference sequence). The table lists this clonotype with many counts. Its matching antigen is unknown. TCRdb redid the calling of the 5' RACE reads with MiXCR, one entry per CDR3 protein. The sample includes about 33,000 distinct CDR3 sequences, roughly 20% of them seen just once. Sequenced sample: PBMCs or a T cell subset sorted from them (not recorded which). The sequence derives from an adult who had mild COVID-19 (a few samples of this study predate the infection). Cell type and time point are not known. This chain links TRBV5-4 with TRBJ2-2; 7 bases fit TRBD1. The DNA for the CDR3 is TGTGCCAGCAGCTTGGGGGGACAGTACACCGGGGAGCTGTTTTTT. This encodes CASSLGGQYTGELFF. The variable domain in full, with the rest retrieved from reference TRBV5-4 and TRBJ2-2, is ETGVTQSPTHLIKTRGQQVTLRCSSQSGHNTVSWYQQALGQGPQFIFQYYREEENGRGNFPPRFSGLQFPNYSSELNVNALELDDSALYLCASSLGGQYTGELFFGEGSRLTVL.